Below, 14 T cell receptor beta chains from the same sample are listed, as sequenced in a study of blood T cell repertoires in COVID-19. The method was immunoSEQ multiplex PCR; TCRdb's version includes in-frame clones alone and lacks a portion of them. The sample records about 250,000 clones, roughly four fifths being singletons. The sample was peripheral blood. The source of these receptors is a man aged 45-65 years with active or convalescent COVID-19.

This clone was picked up one time. The chain uses TRBV20-1 and TRBJ1-6; tentative D call: TRBD1 (5 bases). V lost 3 bases and J 8 bases, leaving 17 bases between the germline ends. CDR1 and CDR2 from the germline V gene are DFQATT and SNEGSKA (reference sequence). The CDR3 extends over 15 amino acids. The CDR3 is CSASERTGGYSPLHF. DNA for the CDR3: TGCAGTGCTAGTGAGCGGACGGGGGGGTATTCACCCCTCCACTTT.

This chain links TRBV5-1 with TRBJ2-3; D is ambiguous. The ends were cut back, 2 bases at V and 6 bases at J, with 7 bases in the middle. Germline loops: CDR1 SGHRS, CDR2 YFSETQ. The CDR3 length is 12 residues. DNA of the CDR3: TGCGCCAGCAGCTTCGAAGCGGATACGCAGTATTTT. Translating gives CASSFEADTQYF.

The V gene is TRBV28, the J gene TRBJ2-3; D not resolved. V gave up 8 bases and J gave up 0 bases, with 21 bases separating them. The germline gives CDR1 MDHEN, CDR2 SYDVKM. This CDR3 region has 17 residues. DNA of the CDR3: TGTGCCAGCCGTCAACATATTTCACCCCTTAGCACAGATACGCAGTATTTT. Amino acid sequence: CASRQHISPLSTDTQYF.

The genes are TRBV6-2 or TRBV6-3 and TRBJ1-2, with D hard to call. This CDR3 has 13 residues. V gave up 2 bases and J gave up 6 bases, with 10 bases separating them. Germline lookup yields CDR1 MNHEY and CDR2 SVGEGT. The CDR3: CASSYGGFNGYTF. CDR3 bases: TGTGCCAGCAGTTACGGAGGTTTCAATGGCTACACCTTC.

The chain's CDR3 is CASSLGTGEADTQYF. Written as DNA, the CDR3 is TGTGCCAGCAGTTTAGGGACAGGGGAGGCAGATACGCAGTATTTT. The gene calls are TRBV27 and TRBJ2-3; TRBD1 matches 10 bases. The germline CDR1 and CDR2 sequences are MNHEY and SMNVEV (reference sequence). The CDR3 sequence is 15 residues long. J lost 4 bases, V lost 2 bases, and 3 bases had no gene match.

This rearrangement joins TRBV18 to TRBJ2-5; 8 bases agree with TRBD1. The CDR3 is made up of 14 amino acids. The germline V gene encodes CDR1 KGHSH and CDR2 LQKENI. Trimming took 3 bases from V and 5 from J; bases not matched to a gene: 5. The CDR3 DNA is TGTGCCAGCTCACCGGGACAGGCTCAGGAGACCCAGTACTTC. Translated: CASSPGQAQETQYF. Drawing the rest from reference TRBV18 and TRBJ2-5, the complete variable domain is NAGVMQNPRHLVRRRGQEARLRCSPMKGHSHVYWYRQLPEEGLKFMVYLQKENIIDESGMPKERFSAEFPKEGPSILRIQQVVRGDSAAYFCASSPGQAQETQYFGPGTRLLVL.

This clone was recorded only once. V is TRBV9 and J is TRBJ2-1, with 11 nucleotides matching TRBD2. CDR1 is SGDLS and CDR2 is YYNGEE in the germline V gene. J gave up 1 base and V 0 bases, and 3 bases lay outside the gene matches. The CDR3 extends over 17 amino acids. The CDR3 reads CASSVGSGGVSYNEQFF. The DNA for the CDR3 is TGTGCCAGCAGCGTAGGTAGCGGGGGGGTTTCCTACAATGAGCAGTTCTTC.

This clone appeared once. V is TRBV7-9 and J is TRBJ1-6; tentative D call: TRBD1 (5 bases). V was pared by 5 bases and J by 7 bases, with 21 bases between. The CDR3 has 17 amino acids. The V gene's germline CDR1 is SEHNR and CDR2 FQNEAQ (reference sequence). DNA of the CDR3: TGTGCCAGCAGCCCCTGGGGGGGGATGGGAGGAAATTCACCCCTCCACTTT. Protein product: CASSPWGGMGGNSPLHF. Complete variable domain (other parts from reference TRBV7-9 and TRBJ1-6): DTGVSQNPRHKITKRGQNVTFRCDPISEHNRLYWYRQTLGQGPEFLTYFQNEAQLEKSRLLSDRFSAERPKGSFSTLEIQRTEQGDSAMYLCASSPWGGMGGNSPLHFGNGTRLTVT.

The rearrangement uses TRBV5-6 and TRBJ2-7, with TRBD1 identical over 8 bases. This CDR3 spans 14 amino acids. Germline loops: CDR1 SGHDT, CDR2 YYEEEE. The J segment lost 5 bases and the V segment lost 6 bases, leaving 10 bases of the junction unmatched. The chain's CDR3 is CASTFTGQGDEQYF. CDR3 coding DNA: TGTGCCAGCACCTTCACCGGACAGGGTGACGAGCAGTACTTC.

The J gene is TRBJ1-5, the V gene TRBV27, with a weak D call TRBD1 (6 bases). The CDR3 contains 15 residues. Trimming pared 0 bases from V and 3 bases from J, leaving 9 bases between. Germline CDR1 MNHEY, CDR2 SMNVEV (reference sequence). The CDR3 DNA follows: TGTGCCAGCAGTTTATCGCAGGGGAACAATCAGCCCCAGCATTTT. It encodes CASSLSQGNNQPQHF.

The J gene is TRBJ2-2, the V gene TRBV18; 9 bases match TRBD1. The germline V gene encodes CDR1 KGHSH and CDR2 LQKENI. V shed 3 bases, J shed 5 bases, and the junction held 7 bases outside the gene matches. This CDR3 is 16 amino acids long. As DNA, the CDR3 is TGTGCCAGCTCACCCATGGGACAGGGAATAACCGGGGAGCTGTTTTTT. Encoded protein: CASSPMGQGITGELFF.

This rearrangement joins TRBV7-8 to TRBJ1-5, with unresolved D. This CDR3 is 15 amino acids long. V lost 0 bases to trimming and J lost 4 bases, with 10 bases between them. The germline gives CDR1 SGHVS, CDR2 FQNEAQ. The CDR3 protein is CASSLARFLNQPQHF. The CDR3 DNA reads TGTGCCAGCAGCTTAGCGAGGTTCCTTAATCAGCCCCAGCATTTT. Filled out from reference TRBV7-8 and TRBJ1-5, the complete variable domain reads GAGVSQSPRYKVAKRGQDVALRCDPISGHVSLFWYQQALGQGPEFLTYFQNEAQLDKSGLPSDRFFAERPEGSVSTLKIQRTQQEDSAVYLCASSLARFLNQPQHFGDGTRLSIL.

The rearrangement links TRBV2 to TRBJ1-6; TRBD1 matches 11 bases. V lost 6 bases, J lost 8 bases, and 6 bases stayed unmatched. The V gene's germline CDR1 is SNHLY and CDR2 FYNNEI. The CDR3 runs to 15 residues. The CDR3 loop is CASRPPGQGDSPLHF. Written as DNA, the CDR3 is TGTGCCAGCAGACCTCCGGGACAGGGGGATTCACCCCTCCACTTT.

V is TRBV28 and J is TRBJ2-3; D is uncertain. The CDR3 is 13 amino acids. V lost 4 bases and J lost 0, with 5 bases in between. Germline assignment: CDR1 MDHEN and CDR2 SYDVKM. The CDR3 DNA follows: TGTGCCAGCAGTTCCCCTAGCACAGATACGCAGTATTTT. Its translation is CASSSPSTDTQYF.